This TCR beta chain was retrieved from a study of blood T cell repertoires in COVID-19. Study as a whole: From the United States, Italy and Spain came samples of acute and convalescent COVID-19. From T cells, B-cell-depleted T cells, or PBMCs came the material, which was cDNA or gDNA.

CDR3 length equals 18 residues. V was cut by 7 bases and J by 0 bases, with 25 bases left in between. Germline V gene sequence: CDR1 LNHDA, CDR2 SQIVND (reference sequence). In the source study's methods: How many nucleated cells were present was estimated from reference gene primer amplification. Some clones are missing from TCRdb's copy, which holds only in-frame ones; the method was immunoSEQ multiplex PCR. V and J calls and clone size come straight from that table; D and trimming were deduced from the DNA. The data contain some 350,000 clones, about nine tenths of them singletons. The J gene is TRBJ2-7, the V gene TRBV19; a possible D gene is TRBD2 (6 bases). The sequence was obtained from a woman aged 50 to 60 with COVID-19, enrolled during active disease. The sample comprised peripheral blood. The CDR3 sequence is CASTLHARGWETSYEQYF. In DNA form, the CDR3 reads TGTGCCAGTACCCTTCATGCTCGGGGGTGGGAAACCTCCTACGAGCAGTACTTC.